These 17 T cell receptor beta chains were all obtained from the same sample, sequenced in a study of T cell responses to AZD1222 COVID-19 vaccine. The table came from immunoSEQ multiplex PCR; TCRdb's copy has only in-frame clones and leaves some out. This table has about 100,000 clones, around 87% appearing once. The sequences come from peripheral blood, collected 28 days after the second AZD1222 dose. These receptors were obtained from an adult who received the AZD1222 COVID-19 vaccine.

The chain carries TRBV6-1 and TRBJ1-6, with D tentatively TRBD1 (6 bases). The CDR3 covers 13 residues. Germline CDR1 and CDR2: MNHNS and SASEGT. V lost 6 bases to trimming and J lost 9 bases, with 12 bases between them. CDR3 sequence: CASSWEGGSPLHF. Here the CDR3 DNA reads TGTGCCAGCAGCTGGGAGGGGGGTTCACCCCTCCACTTT.

CDR3 region: CASSRSLTLEGQGQYF. The CDR3 coding sequence is TGCGCCAGCAGCCGCTCCTTGACCTTGGAGGGCCAGGGGCAGTACTTC. This chain connects TRBV5-1 to TRBJ2-7; a weak D match, TRBD2 (6 bases). The CDR3 spans 16 residues. From germline, CDR1 is SGHRS and CDR2 YFSETQ. V lost 4 bases and J 9 bases, leaving 26 bases between the germline ends.

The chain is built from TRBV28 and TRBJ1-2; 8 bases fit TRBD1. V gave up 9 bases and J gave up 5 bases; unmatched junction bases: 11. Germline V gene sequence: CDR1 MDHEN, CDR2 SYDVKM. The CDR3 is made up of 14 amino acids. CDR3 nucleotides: TGTGCCAGTCAACCCGGGCAGGGGGCTTATGGCTACACCTTC. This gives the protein CASQPGQGAYGYTF.

The CDR3 protein is CASKPGQGGYGYTF. Here the CDR3 DNA reads TGTGCCAGCAAACCGGGACAGGGGGGCTATGGCTACACCTTC. The chain couples TRBV6-4 to TRBJ1-2; 11 nucleotides match TRBD1. There are 14 residues in the CDR3. Germline V lookup: CDR1 MRHNA, CDR2 SNTAGT. J gave up 4 bases and V 7 bases, and 5 bases lay outside the gene matches.

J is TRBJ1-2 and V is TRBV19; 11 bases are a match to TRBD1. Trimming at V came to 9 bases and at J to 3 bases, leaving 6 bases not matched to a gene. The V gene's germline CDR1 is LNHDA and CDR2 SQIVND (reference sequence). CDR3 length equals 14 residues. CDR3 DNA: TGTGCCAGCGTTGGGACAGGGGGTCACTATGGCTACACCTTC. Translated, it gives CASVGTGGHYGYTF.

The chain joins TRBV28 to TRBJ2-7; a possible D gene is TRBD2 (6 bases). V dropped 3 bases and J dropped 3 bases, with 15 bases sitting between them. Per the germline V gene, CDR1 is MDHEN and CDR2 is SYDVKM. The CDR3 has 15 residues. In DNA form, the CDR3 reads TGTGCCAGCAGTTTCACGGGAGCCTCTTACTACGAGCAGTACTTC. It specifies CASSFTGASYYEQYF.

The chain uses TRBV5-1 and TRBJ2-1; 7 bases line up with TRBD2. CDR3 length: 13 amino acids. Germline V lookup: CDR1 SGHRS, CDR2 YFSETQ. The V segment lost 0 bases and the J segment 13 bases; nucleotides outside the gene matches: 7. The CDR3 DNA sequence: TGCGCCAGCAGCTTGGAAGCTAGCGGTCCCCAGTTCTTC. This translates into CASSLEASGPQFF.

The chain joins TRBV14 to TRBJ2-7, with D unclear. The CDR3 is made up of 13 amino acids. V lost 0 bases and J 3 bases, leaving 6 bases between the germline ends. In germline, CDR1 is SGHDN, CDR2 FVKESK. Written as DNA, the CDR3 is TGTGCCAGCAGCCAAGATCCGGGCTACGAGCAGTACTTC. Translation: CASSQDPGYEQYF.

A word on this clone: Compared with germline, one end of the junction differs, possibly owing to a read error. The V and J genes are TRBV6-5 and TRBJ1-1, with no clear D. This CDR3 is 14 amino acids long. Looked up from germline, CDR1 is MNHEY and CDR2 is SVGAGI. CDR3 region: CASSNSRLNTEAFF. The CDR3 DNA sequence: TGTGCCAGCAGTAACTCCCGGTTGAACACTGAAGCTTTCTTT.

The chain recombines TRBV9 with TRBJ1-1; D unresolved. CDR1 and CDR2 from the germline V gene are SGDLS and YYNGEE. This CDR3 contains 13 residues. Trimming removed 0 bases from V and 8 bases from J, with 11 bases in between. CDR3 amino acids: CASSVGPELEAFF. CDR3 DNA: TGTGCCAGCAGCGTAGGGCCCGAGTTAGAAGCTTTCTTT.

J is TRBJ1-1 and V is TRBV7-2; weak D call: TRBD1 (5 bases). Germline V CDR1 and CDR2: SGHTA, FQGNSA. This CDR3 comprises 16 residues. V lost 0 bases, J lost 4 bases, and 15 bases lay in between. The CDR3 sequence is CASSLAVLGQGTEAFF. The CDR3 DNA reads TGTGCCAGCAGCTTAGCCGTCTTGGGGCAGGGCACTGAAGCTTTCTTT.

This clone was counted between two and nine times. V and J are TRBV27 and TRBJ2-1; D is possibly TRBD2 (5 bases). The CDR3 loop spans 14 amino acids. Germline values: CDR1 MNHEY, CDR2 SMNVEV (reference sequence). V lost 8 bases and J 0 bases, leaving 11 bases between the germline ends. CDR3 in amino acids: CASLSVSSYNEQFF. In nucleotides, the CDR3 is TGTGCCAGCCTTAGCGTTAGCTCCTACAATGAGCAGTTCTTC.

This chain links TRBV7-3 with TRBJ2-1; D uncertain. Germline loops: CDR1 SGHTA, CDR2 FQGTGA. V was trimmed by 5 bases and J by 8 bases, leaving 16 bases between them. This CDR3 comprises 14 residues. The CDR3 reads CASSGGPQGDEQFF. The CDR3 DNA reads TGTGCCAGCAGCGGCGGACCTCAAGGTGATGAGCAGTTCTTC.

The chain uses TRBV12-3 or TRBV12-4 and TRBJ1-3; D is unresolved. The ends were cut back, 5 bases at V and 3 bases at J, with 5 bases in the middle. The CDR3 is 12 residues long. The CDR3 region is CASSRIGNTIYF. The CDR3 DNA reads TGTGCCAGCAGTCGGATTGGAAACACCATATATTTT.

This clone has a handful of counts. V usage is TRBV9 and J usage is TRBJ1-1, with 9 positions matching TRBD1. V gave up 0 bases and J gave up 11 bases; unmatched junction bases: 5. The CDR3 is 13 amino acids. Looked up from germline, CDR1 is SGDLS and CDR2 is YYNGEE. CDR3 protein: CASSVVGTGLAFF. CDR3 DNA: TGTGCCAGCAGCGTAGTCGGGACAGGGTTGGCTTTCTTT.

CDR3 residues: CASSLVTSGEDEQFF. The CDR3 DNA is TGTGCCAGCAGCTTAGTAACTAGCGGGGAGGATGAGCAGTTCTTC. The chain carries TRBV7-8 and TRBJ2-1; 10 nucleotides line up with TRBD2. The CDR3 runs to 15 residues. CDR1 and CDR2 from the germline V gene are SGHVS and FQNEAQ. Losses at the gene ends were 1 base for V and 8 bases for J; bases not matched to a gene: 5.

The CDR3 region has the DNA TGTGCCAGCAGTGTTGTGGGGGGCTCTTTCAACTATGGCTACACCTTC. This encodes CASSVVGGSFNYGYTF. The chain joins TRBV2 to TRBJ1-2; D may be TRBD1 (6 bases). Trimming shortened V by 4 bases and J by 2 bases, and 17 bases separated the two germline ends. The CDR3 totals 16 residues. Germline CDR1 reads SNHLY; CDR2 reads FYNNEI. Combining the CDR3 with reference TRBV2 and TRBJ1-2 gives the whole variable domain EPEVTQTPSHQVTQMGQEVILRCVPISNHLYFYWYRQILGQKVEFLVSFYNNEISEKSEIFDDQFSVERPDGSNFTLKIRSTKLEDSAMYFCASSVVGGSFNYGYTFGSGTRLTVV.